This entry concerns a single TCR beta chain. Its cognate antigen is unknown. This sample stems from a study of CD4 T cells in relation to SARS-CoV-2 and coronaviruses. Only in-frame clones appear in the TCRdb table, and some are missing; sequencing was by immunoSEQ multiplex PCR. The sample shows about 36,000 clones, over 70% of them seen only once. Study results and limitations: Monoreactive clones expanded significantly more to SARS-CoV-2 than crossreactive clones did.

Trimming took 3 bases from V and 2 from J; bases not matched to a gene: 7. The CDR3 has 16 amino acids. The V gene's germline CDR1 is MDHEN and CDR2 SYDVKM. The chain combines TRBV28 with TRBJ2-5, with TRBD2 matching over 9 bases. Sequencing input: memory CD4+ T cells from PBMCs, cultured in vitro. This receptor was taken from an adult with COVID-19. CDR3: CASSFYSGRQQETQYF. CDR3 in DNA: TGTGCCAGCAGTTTTTACAGCGGGAGGCAACAAGAGACCCAGTACTTC.